These 18 T cell receptor beta chains were all obtained from the same sample, sequenced in a study of control samples from healthy donors and cancer patients. Sequencing was performed with immunoSEQ multiplex PCR; in TCRdb, only in-frame clones are kept and a portion is missing. The table lists about 250,000 clones, almost 85% of them singletons. The sample was PBMCs. These receptors all stem from a woman aged 55-69 years with lung cancer.

This clone showed up just once. The chain combines TRBV2 with TRBJ2-3; D might be TRBD2 (5 bases). Deletions cut 6 bases from V and 2 bases from J, with 21 bases between. Germline CDR1 and CDR2: SNHLY and FYNNEI. The CDR3 has 17 residues. CDR3 sequence reads: CASRATEASSNTDTQYF. Here the CDR3 DNA reads TGTGCCAGCAGGGCTACCGAAGCTAGCTCAAACACAGATACGCAGTATTTT.

The rearrangement uses TRBV15 and TRBJ2-5; TRBD2 matches 10 bases. V shed 3 bases and J 3 bases; nucleotides not matched to a gene: 4. The CDR3 sequence is 15 residues long. Germline V gene lookup returns CDR1 LNHNV and CDR2 YYDKDF (reference sequence). CDR3 DNA: TGTGCCACCAGCAGGGCCGGGACTAGCGAAGAGACCCAGTACTTC. Amino acids: CATSRAGTSEETQYF.

The genes are TRBV5-6 and TRBJ1-3; D possibly corresponds to TRBD1 (6 bases). CDR3 length equals 16 residues. Trimming left V 3 bases short and J 0 bases short, with 13 bases between. CDR1 is SGHDT, CDR2 YYEEEE, per germline. CDR3 protein: CASSSPQGRSGNTIYF. In nucleotides, the CDR3 is TGTGCCAGCAGCTCCCCACAGGGACGCTCTGGAAACACCATATATTTT.

The gene calls are TRBV7-9 and TRBJ2-5, with 12 bases lining up with TRBD2. The J segment lost 5 bases and the V segment lost 4 bases, leaving 2 bases of the junction unmatched. Germline loops: CDR1 SEHNR, CDR2 FQNEAQ (reference sequence). This CDR3 has 14 residues. The DNA of the CDR3 is TGTGCCAGCAGCTCCCTAGCGGGGGGGGAGACCCAGTACTTC. Its protein is CASSSLAGGETQYF.

This chain connects TRBV5-4 to TRBJ2-5; 10 nucleotides match TRBD1. This CDR3 contains 16 residues. Germline CDR1 and CDR2: SGHNT and YYREEE (reference sequence). V was clipped by 3 bases and J by 1 base; unmatched bases: 6. The CDR3 sequence is CASSSPTGGSQETQYF. Here the CDR3 DNA reads TGTGCCAGCAGCTCCCCGACAGGGGGCTCCCAAGAGACCCAGTACTTC.

J is TRBJ2-5 and V is TRBV28; 7 bases agree with TRBD1. Germline values: CDR1 MDHEN, CDR2 SYDVKM. The CDR3 covers 15 residues. V shed 3 bases, J shed 2 bases, and the junction held 6 bases outside the gene matches. CDR3 sequence reads: CASSFGATGQETQYF. DNA for the CDR3: TGTGCCAGCAGTTTCGGGGCGACAGGGCAAGAGACCCAGTACTTC. The variable domain in full, with the rest retrieved from reference TRBV28 and TRBJ2-5, is DVKVTQSSRYLVKRTGEKVFLECVQDMDHENMFWYRQDPGLGLRLIYFSYDVKMKEKGDIPEGYSVSREKKERFSLILESASTNQTSMYLCASSFGATGQETQYFGPGTRLLVL.

The genes are TRBV5-1 and TRBJ2-5, with D maybe TRBD1 (6 bases). Looked up from germline, CDR1 is SGHRS and CDR2 is YFSETQ. V lost 0 bases, J lost 0 bases, and 12 bases lay in between. The CDR3 is 16 amino acids. The CDR3: CASSLGGTLYQETQYF. CDR3 coding DNA: TGCGCCAGCAGCTTGGGAGGGACACTGTACCAAGAGACCCAGTACTTC. The full variable domain, in which reference TRBV5-1 and TRBJ2-5 provide the parts outside the CDR3, is KAGVTQTPRYLIKTRGQQVTLSCSPISGHRSVSWYQQTPGQGLQFLFEYFSETQRNKGNFPGRFSGRQFSNSRSEMNVSTLELGDSALYLCASSLGGTLYQETQYFGPGTRLLVL.

The chain joins TRBV7-9 to TRBJ2-1; 12 bases line up with TRBD2. The ends lost 5 bases at V and 0 bases at J; junction bases unmatched: 11. The V gene's germline CDR1 is SEHNR and CDR2 FQNEAQ (reference sequence). There are 19 residues in the CDR3. In DNA, the CDR3 is TGTGCCAGCAGCCCCAGGGGGACTAGCGGGCTGAGCTCCTACAATGAGCAGTTCTTC. Translation gives CASSPRGTSGLSSYNEQFF.

This clone was found a few times. The gene calls are TRBV10-3 and TRBJ1-6; possible D gene TRBD1, 5 bases. CDR1 and CDR2 (germline): ENHRY, SYGVKD. This CDR3 region has 16 residues. V gave up 0 bases and J gave up 8 bases, with 14 bases separating them. The CDR3 here is CAISESRQGGDSPLHF. CDR3 bases: TGTGCCATCAGTGAGTCGCGCCAGGGTGGGGATTCACCCCTCCACTTT.

This chain links TRBV19 with TRBJ1-1, with D hard to call. The germline V gene has CDR1 LNHDA and CDR2 SQIVND (reference sequence). The CDR3 covers 13 residues. V lost 9 bases and J lost 1, with 12 bases in between. The CDR3 is CASEVAPNTEAFF. The CDR3 DNA sequence: TGTGCCAGCGAGGTGGCTCCGAACACTGAAGCTTTCTTT. The full variable domain, its missing parts supplied by reference TRBV19 and TRBJ1-1, is DGGITQSPKYLFRKEGQNVTLSCEQNLNHDAMYWYRQDPGQGLRLIYYSQIVNDFQKGDIAEGYSVSREKKESFPLTVTSAQKNPTAFYLCASEVAPNTEAFFGQGTRLTVV.

This clone has more than one count but fewer than ten. The V and J genes are TRBV10-1 and TRBJ2-1; 7 nucleotides match TRBD1. The V gene end was trimmed by 6 bases and the J gene end by 9 bases; junction bases not matched to a gene: 14. This CDR3 spans 15 amino acids. From germline, CDR1 is WNHNN and CDR2 SYGVQD (reference sequence). The CDR3, as DNA: TGCGCCAGCAGACCCGAGGGCAGGGGGTCGGGTGAGCAGTTCTTC. Its protein product is CASRPEGRGSGEQFF.

There are a few counts of this clone. This chain uses TRBV10-1 with TRBJ2-5; 10 bases fit TRBD2. The CDR3 spans 16 residues. The germline V gene encodes CDR1 WNHNN and CDR2 SYGVQD (reference sequence). Trimming cost V 5 bases and J 2 bases; bases outside gene matches: 8. The CDR3 reads CASSTSSGSGQETQYF. The CDR3 DNA sequence: TGCGCCAGCAGTACCTCTAGCGGGAGTGGGCAAGAGACCCAGTACTTC.

This clone was seen a single time. The chain joins TRBV3-1 (or the pseudogene TRBV3-2) to TRBJ2-1, with a weak D call TRBD2 (5 bases). Trimming took off 3 bases at V and 12 bases at J, with 24 bases between the two ends. This CDR3 is 16 amino acids long. Germline V CDR1 and CDR2: LGHDT, YNNKEL (reference sequence). The chain's CDR3 is CASSQIGTTAVGGQFF. CDR3 in DNA: TGTGCCAGCAGCCAGATTGGTACCACAGCGGTCGGCGGGCAGTTCTTC.

The rearrangement joins TRBV2 to TRBJ1-6; TRBD1 matches at 7 bases. V shed 8 bases and J 0 bases; nucleotides not matched to a gene: 10. Per the germline V gene, CDR1 is SNHLY and CDR2 is FYNNEI. The CDR3 has 17 amino acids. CDR3 loop: CASDSGDRSSYNSPLHF. Here the CDR3 DNA reads TGTGCCAGCGATTCTGGGGACAGAAGCTCCTATAATTCACCCCTCCACTTT.

The chain couples TRBV5-1 to TRBJ2-2; 9 nucleotides line up with TRBD2. CDR3 size: 16 residues. With V trimmed by 2 bases and J by 6 bases, 8 bases remained unmatched. CDR1 is SGHRS, CDR2 YFSETQ, per germline. CDR3 amino acids: CASSFDLAGVPGELFF. The CDR3 nucleotides read TGCGCCAGCAGCTTCGACTTAGCGGGAGTCCCCGGGGAGCTGTTTTTT.

The chain couples TRBV9 to TRBJ2-1, with TRBD2 identical over 11 bases. With V trimmed by 5 bases and J by 4 bases, 5 bases remained unmatched. The length of the CDR3 is 15 residues. Per the germline V gene, CDR1 is SGDLS and CDR2 is YYNGEE. This CDR3 is CASSLTSGAYNEQFF. The CDR3 DNA reads as TGTGCCAGCAGTTTGACTAGCGGGGCTTACAATGAGCAGTTCTTC.

In this sample, this clone turned up once. The J gene is TRBJ2-3, the V gene TRBV7-2; 13 bases agree with TRBD2. Germline values: CDR1 SGHTA, CDR2 FQGNSA. This CDR3 has 15 amino acids. The V gene end was trimmed by 5 bases and the J gene end by 8 bases; junction bases not matched to a gene: 7. Written as DNA, the CDR3 is TGTGCCAGCAGCCGCACTAGCGGGGGGGCCATTACGCAGTATTTT. Translation: CASSRTSGGAITQYF.

The genes are TRBV10-2 and TRBJ2-1; the D gene could be TRBD1 or TRBD2 (5 bases each). CDR3 length: 11 residues. V was pared by 5 bases and J by 13 bases, with 12 bases between. Germline assignment: CDR1 WSHSY and CDR2 SAAADI. The DNA for the CDR3 is TGCGCCAGCAGTTGGGGCCGGGAACAGTTCTTC. The encoded protein is CASSWGREQFF.